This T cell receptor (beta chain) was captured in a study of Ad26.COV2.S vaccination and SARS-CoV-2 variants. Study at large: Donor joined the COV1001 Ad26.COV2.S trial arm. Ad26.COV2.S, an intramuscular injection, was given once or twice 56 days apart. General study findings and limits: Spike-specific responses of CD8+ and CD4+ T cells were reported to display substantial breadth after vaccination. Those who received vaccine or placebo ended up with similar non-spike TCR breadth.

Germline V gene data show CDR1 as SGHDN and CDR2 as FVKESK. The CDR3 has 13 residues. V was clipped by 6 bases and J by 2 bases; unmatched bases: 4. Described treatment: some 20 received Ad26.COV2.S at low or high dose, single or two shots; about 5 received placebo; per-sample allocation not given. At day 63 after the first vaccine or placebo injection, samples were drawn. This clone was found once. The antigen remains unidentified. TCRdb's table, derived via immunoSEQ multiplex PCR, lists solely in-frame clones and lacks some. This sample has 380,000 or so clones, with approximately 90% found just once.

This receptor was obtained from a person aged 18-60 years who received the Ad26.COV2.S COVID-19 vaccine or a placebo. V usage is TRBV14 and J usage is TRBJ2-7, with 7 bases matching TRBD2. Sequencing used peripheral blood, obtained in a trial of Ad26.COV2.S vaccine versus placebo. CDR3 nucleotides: TGTGCCAGCAGGGGGGGGACTACCTACGAGCAGTACTTC. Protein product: CASRGGTTYEQYF.